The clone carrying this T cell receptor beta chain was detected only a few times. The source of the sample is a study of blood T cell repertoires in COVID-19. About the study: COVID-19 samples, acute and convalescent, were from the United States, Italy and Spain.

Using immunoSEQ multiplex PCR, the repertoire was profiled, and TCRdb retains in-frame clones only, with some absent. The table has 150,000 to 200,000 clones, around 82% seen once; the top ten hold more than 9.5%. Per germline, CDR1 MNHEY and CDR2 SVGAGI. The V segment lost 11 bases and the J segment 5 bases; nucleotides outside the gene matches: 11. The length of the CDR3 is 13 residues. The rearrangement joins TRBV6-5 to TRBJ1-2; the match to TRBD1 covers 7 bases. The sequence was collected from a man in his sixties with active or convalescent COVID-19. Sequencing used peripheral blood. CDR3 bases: TGTGCCTGCAAGGGGGCCCTATGGTATGGCTACACCTTC. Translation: CACKGALWYGYTF.